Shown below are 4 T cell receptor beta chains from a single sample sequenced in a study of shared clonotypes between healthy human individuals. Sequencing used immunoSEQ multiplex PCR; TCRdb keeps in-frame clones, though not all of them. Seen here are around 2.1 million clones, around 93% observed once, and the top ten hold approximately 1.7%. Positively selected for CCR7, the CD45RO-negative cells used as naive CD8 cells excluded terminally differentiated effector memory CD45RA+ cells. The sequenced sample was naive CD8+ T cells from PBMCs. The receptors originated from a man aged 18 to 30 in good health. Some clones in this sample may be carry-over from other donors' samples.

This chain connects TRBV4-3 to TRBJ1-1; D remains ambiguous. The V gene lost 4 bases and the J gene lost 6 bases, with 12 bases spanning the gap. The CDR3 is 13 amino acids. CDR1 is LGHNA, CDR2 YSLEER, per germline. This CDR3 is CASSPRLSAEAFF. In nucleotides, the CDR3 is TGCGCCAGCAGCCCCCGATTGTCAGCTGAAGCTTTCTTT.

The CDR3 protein is CASSGRDREPYEQYF. In DNA, the CDR3 is TGTGCCAGCAGTGGCCGGGACAGGGAACCCTACGAGCAGTACTTC. The chain couples TRBV6-1 to TRBJ2-7, with 9 bases fitting TRBD1. J lost 2 bases, V lost 4 bases, and 6 bases had no gene match. The germline V gene encodes CDR1 MNHNS and CDR2 SASEGT. The CDR3 consists of 15 residues.

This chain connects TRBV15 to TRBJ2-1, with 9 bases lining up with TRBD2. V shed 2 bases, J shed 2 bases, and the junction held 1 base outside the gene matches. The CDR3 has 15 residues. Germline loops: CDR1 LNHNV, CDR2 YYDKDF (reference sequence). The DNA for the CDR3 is TGTGCCACCAGCAGACTAGCGGGGACCTACAATGAGCAGTTCTTC. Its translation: CATSRLAGTYNEQFF.

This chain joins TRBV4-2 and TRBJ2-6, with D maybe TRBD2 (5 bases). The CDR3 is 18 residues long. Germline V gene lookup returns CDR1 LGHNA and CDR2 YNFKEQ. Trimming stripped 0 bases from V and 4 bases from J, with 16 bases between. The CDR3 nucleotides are TGTGCCAGCAGCCAAGATCTTAGCTCGGGGTTCGGGGCCAACGTCCTGACTTTC. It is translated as CASSQDLSSGFGANVLTF.